This TCR beta chain was identified during a study of early T cells in non-severe SARS-CoV-2 infection. Whole-study results and caveats: VDJdb-based matching was biased toward anti-spike CD8 responses and missed private and CD4 specificities.

Looked up from germline, CDR1 is SGHTA and CDR2 is FQGNSA. The CDR3 runs 14 residues. Trimming cost V 2 bases and J 5 bases, with 9 bases left between them. This clonotype showed up just a few times. Its antigen remains unknown. Individual cDNA molecules each received unique molecular identifiers attached to them. TCRdb re-called the 5' RACE reads through MiXCR, storing one row per CDR3 protein. The sample records about 110,000 distinct CDR3 sequences, 11% being singletons. The sequenced sample was whole blood. This clonotype was obtained from an adult who was a healthcare worker with PCR-confirmed SARS-CoV-2 infection or an uninfected control (not recorded which). J is TRBJ2-2 and V is TRBV7-2, with no clear D. The CDR3, as DNA: TGTGCCAGCAGCTTAATGGCTTCAACCGGGGAGCTGTTTTTT. Its protein product is CASSLMASTGELFF.